The 24 T cell receptor beta chains below all came from one sample that was sequenced in a study of human T cells and chemical hapten exposure. The time point: pre-sensitization, week 0. The treatment here: therapeutic diphenylcyclopropenone sensitization with weekly scalp DPC. TCRdb used MiXCR to reprocess the RACE reads, holding one entry per CDR3 protein. The table has approximately 400,000 distinct CDR3 sequences, approximately 5.1% seen once. The starting material was whole blood, obtained in connection with sensitization to the hapten diphenylcyclopropenone (DPC). The receptors come from a woman aged 50 to 65 with alopecia areata. Some clones in this sample may be carry-over from other donors' samples.

V usage is TRBV7-2 and J usage is TRBJ1-2; 9 bases are shared with TRBD1. The CDR3 is 14 residues long. CDR1 SGHTA and CDR2 FQGNSA come from the germline V gene. Trimming removed 1 base from V and 6 bases from J; junction bases left unmatched: 3. CDR3 bases: TGTGCCAGCAGCTTAGTCACAGGGGGCAATGGCTACACCTTC. Its translation: CASSLVTGGNGYTF.

This clonotype showed up many times. This sequence joins TRBV5-6 and TRBJ2-3; TRBD2 might be the D (6 bases). CDR1 and CDR2 from the germline V gene are SGHDT and YYEEEE. CDR3 size: 15 residues. Between the trimmed V and J ends, which lost 3 bases and 0 bases, there was a span of 11 bases. CDR3 sequence (DNA): TGTGCCAGCAGCTCACCGCGGGGTAGCACAGATACGCAGTATTTT. This codes for CASSSPRGSTDTQYF. Full variable domain (missing parts from reference TRBV5-6 and TRBJ2-3): DAGVTQSPTHLIKTRGQQVTLRCSPKSGHDTVSWYQQALGQGPQFIFQYYEEEERQRGNFPDRFSGHQFPNYSSELNVNALLLGDSALYLCASSSPRGSTDTQYFGPGTRLTVL.

In this sample, this clonotype turned up a few times. This chain links TRBV2 with TRBJ2-1; TRBD2 agrees at 10 bases. V was pared by 7 bases and J by 8 bases, with 11 bases of the junction left unmatched. Germline lookup yields CDR1 SNHLY and CDR2 FYNNEI. The length of the CDR3 is 15 residues. Here the CDR3 reads CASKAGTSDSHEQFF. CDR3 sequence (DNA): TGTGCCAGCAAAGCCGGGACTAGCGATTCACATGAGCAGTTCTTC.

In this sample, this clonotype turned up a few times. The chain joins TRBV5-6 to TRBJ2-4; 11 nucleotides agree with TRBD2. The trim removed 4 bases at V and 2 bases at J, leaving 11 bases unmatched. The V gene's germline CDR1 is SGHDT and CDR2 YYEEEE. This CDR3 has 18 residues. CDR3 protein: CASSPDSGTSGSKNIQYF. The CDR3 bases are TGTGCCAGCAGCCCGGACTCCGGGACTAGCGGATCCAAAAACATTCAGTACTTC.

This clonotype was seen repeatedly, ten times or more. This rearrangement joins TRBV9 to TRBJ2-7, with 7 nucleotides matching TRBD1. Germline CDR1 SGDLS, CDR2 YYNGEE. CDR3 length: 14 residues. Trimming removed 0 bases from V and 3 bases from J; junction bases left unmatched: 3. The CDR3: CASSVEGAHYEQYF. The CDR3 nucleotides read TGTGCCAGCAGCGTAGAGGGGGCCCACTACGAGCAGTACTTC.

This clonotype was picked up a small number of times. The V gene is TRBV5-1, the J gene TRBJ2-3; perhaps TRBD1 as D (6 bases). V was shortened by 4 bases and J by 2 bases, with 11 bases between the two germline ends. CDR3 length: 14 amino acids. CDR1 is SGHRS, CDR2 YFSETQ, per germline. This CDR3 is CASSIRQATDTQYF. CDR3 nucleotide sequence: TGCGCCAGCAGCATACGACAGGCCACAGATACGCAGTATTTT.

This clonotype has a handful of counts. The chain employs TRBV24-1 and TRBJ1-5; D is undetermined. Germline lookup yields CDR1 KGHDR and CDR2 SFDVKD. This CDR3 is 13 amino acids long. V dropped 1 base and J dropped 3 bases, with 3 bases sitting between them. The CDR3 reads CATSDFDNQPQHF. The CDR3 nucleotides read TGTGCCACCAGTGATTTCGACAATCAGCCCCAGCATTTT.

This clonotype has a count of ten or more. The V and J genes are TRBV20-1 and TRBJ1-5; possibly TRBD1 for D (6 bases). V lost 3 bases and J lost 4, with 10 bases in between. Germline CDR1 reads DFQATT; CDR2 reads SNEGSKA (reference sequence). The CDR3 consists of 13 residues. The CDR3: CSASSRGNQPQHF. CDR3 sequence (DNA): TGCAGTGCTAGTTCCAGGGGAAATCAGCCCCAGCATTTT.

This clonotype has a count of ten or more. V gene TRBV12-3 or TRBV12-4 combines with J gene TRBJ2-7, with no clear D. CDR3 length: 14 amino acids. The ends were cut back, 2 bases at V and 0 bases at J, with 8 bases in the middle. The CDR3 spells CASSLREPSYEQYF. The CDR3 DNA is TGTGCCAGCAGTTTAAGGGAACCCTCCTACGAGCAGTACTTC.

In this sample, this clonotype turned up a few times. The rearrangement joins TRBV20-1 to TRBJ1-6; D is perhaps TRBD1 (5 bases). The CDR3 contains 14 residues. CDR1 and CDR2 (germline): DFQATT, SNEGSKA (reference sequence). The V gene lost 6 bases and the J gene lost 5 bases, with 14 bases spanning the gap. The chain's CDR3 is CSAPGRQNNSPLHF. CDR3 DNA: TGCAGTGCCCCAGGGAGACAGAATAATTCACCCCTCCACTTT.

In DNA form, the CDR3 reads TGTGCCAGCAGTTTATCTGTAGGTTCACCCCTCCACTTT. The encoded protein is CASSLSVGSPLHF. The V and J genes are TRBV27 and TRBJ1-6; D gene uncertain. This CDR3 spans 13 amino acids. The V and J ends lost 0 bases and 9 bases respectively, with 6 bases between them. Germline CDR1 reads MNHEY; CDR2 reads SMNVEV (reference sequence).

The chain carries TRBV6-6 and TRBJ1-6; TRBD1 matches at 8 bases. The CDR3 covers 17 residues. The trim removed 2 bases at V and 9 bases at J, leaving 12 bases unmatched. CDR1 and CDR2 from the germline V gene are MNHNY and SVGAGI (reference sequence). The CDR3 DNA reads TGTGCCAGCAGTTACCCGACAGGGGAGGCTTTCCCTTCACCCCTCCACTTT. Its protein product is CASSYPTGEAFPSPLHF.

At least ten counts were recorded for this clonotype. CDR3 loop: CSARRDYPEQFF. The CDR3 nucleotides are TGCAGTGCTAGACGGGACTATCCTGAGCAGTTCTTC. The chain uses TRBV20-1 and TRBJ2-1, with 7 bases fitting TRBD2. Germline V gene lookup returns CDR1 DFQATT and CDR2 SNEGSKA (reference sequence). V shed 2 bases, J shed 9 bases, and the junction held 4 bases outside the gene matches. CDR3 size: 12 residues.

The genes are TRBV7-8 and TRBJ1-2; D might be TRBD1 (6 bases). Between the trimmed V and J ends, which lost 1 base and 8 bases, there was a span of 17 bases. The CDR3 consists of 15 residues. The germline CDR1 and CDR2 sequences are SGHVS and FQNEAQ. CDR3 sequence reads: CASSLVPGDPQGYTF. The CDR3 DNA reads TGTGCCAGCAGCTTAGTTCCAGGGGATCCGCAAGGCTACACCTTC.

The table lists this clonotype with many counts. The chain couples TRBV6-2 or TRBV6-3 to TRBJ2-5, with TRBD2 matching over 10 bases. CDR3 length equals 15 residues. CDR1 is MNHEY and CDR2 is SVGEGT in the germline V gene. V lost 7 bases to trimming and J lost 2 bases; unmatched junction nucleotides: 7. The CDR3 loop reads CASTWTSGLQETQYF. The CDR3 DNA sequence: TGTGCCAGCACCTGGACTAGCGGTTTGCAAGAGACCCAGTACTTC.

There are a few counts of this clonotype. CDR3 amino acids: CASSVQYEQYF. CDR3 DNA: TGTGCCAGCAGTGTCCAGTACGAGCAGTACTTC. The chain carries TRBV2 and TRBJ2-7; no clear D. Germline-derived CDR1 and CDR2 are SNHLY and FYNNEI. V dropped 4 bases and J dropped 4 bases, with 5 bases sitting between them. This CDR3 comprises 11 residues.

This clonotype has just a few counts. The rearrangement uses TRBV6-2 or TRBV6-3 and TRBJ2-7; a possible D gene is TRBD1 (6 bases). CDR1 is MNHEY, CDR2 SVGEGT, per germline. This CDR3 has 13 residues. V was pared by 7 bases and J by 7 bases, with 17 bases between. CDR3 nucleotide sequence: TGTGCCAGCATGACACCGGGACACCCTGAGCAGTACTTC. It encodes CASMTPGHPEQYF.

The table lists this clonotype with many counts. The V gene is TRBV27, the J gene TRBJ2-7, with D hard to call. The length of the CDR3 is 14 residues. V was trimmed by 2 bases and J by 4 bases, leaving 12 bases between them. Germline assignment: CDR1 MNHEY and CDR2 SMNVEV (reference sequence). DNA of the CDR3: TGTGCCAGCAGTTTAACAGCCTTTATTTACGAGCAGTACTTC. Translating gives CASSLTAFIYEQYF.

This clonotype was found many times. The chain recombines TRBV14 with TRBJ2-3; D ambiguous. The CDR3 totals 15 residues. V lost 0 bases to trimming and J lost 4 bases, with 11 bases between them. In germline, CDR1 is SGHDN, CDR2 FVKESK. The CDR3 loop is CASSQDPVGPDTQYF. The CDR3 DNA follows: TGTGCCAGCAGCCAAGATCCAGTGGGTCCAGATACGCAGTATTTT.

The V call is TRBV4-1, the J call TRBJ1-1; a weak D match, TRBD1 (5 bases). Germline CDR1 reads MGHRA; CDR2 reads YSYEKL. V lost 1 base and J lost 5, with 14 bases in between. The CDR3 spans 15 residues. CDR3: CASSQVQGGRTEAFF. CDR3 DNA sequence: TGCGCCAGCAGCCAAGTGCAGGGAGGGAGAACTGAAGCTTTCTTT.

This chain joins TRBV9 and TRBJ1-2, with 9 bases that match TRBD1. The germline CDR1 and CDR2 sequences are SGDLS and YYNGEE. This CDR3 contains 16 residues. V was clipped by 4 bases and J by 5 bases; unmatched bases: 12. The CDR3: CASSSAGTGTIYGYTF. The DNA of the CDR3 is TGTGCCAGCAGCTCAGCAGGGACAGGGACGATTTATGGCTACACCTTC.

This chain joins TRBV5-1 and TRBJ1-1; possibly TRBD1 for D (5 bases). V lost 3 bases to trimming and J lost 4 bases, with 10 bases between them. CDR1 SGHRS and CDR2 YFSETQ come from the germline V gene. CDR3 length: 13 amino acids. This CDR3 reads CASSWGTATEAFF. The CDR3 DNA reads TGCGCCAGCAGCTGGGGGACTGCCACTGAAGCTTTCTTT.

The chain combines TRBV13 with TRBJ1-4, with 8 bases fitting TRBD1. Losses at the gene ends were 7 bases for V and 7 bases for J; bases not matched to a gene: 8. The CDR3 consists of 14 residues. The germline V gene has CDR1 PRHDT and CDR2 FYEKMQ (reference sequence). CDR3 nucleotide sequence: TGTGCCAGCACCGAGACAGGGGCTTTTGAAAAACTGTTTTTT. Translated, it gives CASTETGAFEKLFF.

This clonotype was picked up many times. V usage is TRBV6-5 and J usage is TRBJ2-4; D unresolved. The V end was cut by 4 bases, the J end by 5 bases, with 9 bases between. Germline V gene sequence: CDR1 MNHEY, CDR2 SVGAGI. The CDR3 extends over 13 amino acids. The CDR3 loop is CASSFGRENIQYF. CDR3 in DNA: TGTGCCAGCAGTTTTGGACGTGAAAACATTCAGTACTTC.